The clone carrying this TCR beta chain was detected only a few times. Antigen specificity is unknown. The data are from a study of blood T cells in healthy people across ages. Alongside a J-beta primer mix, a sample-barcoded 5' primer served in a second PCR lasting roughly 7 to 11 cycles. MiXCR, run by TCRdb on the 5' RACE reads, gives a single entry per CDR3 protein. The top ten hold more than 3% of the sample, which has around 820,000 distinct CDR3 sequences, just under 25% seen once. Regarding the study as a whole: Significant beta diversity loss was already apparent by age around 40, declining roughly linearly. Diversity was estimated from one million T cells, and these estimates were considered underestimates.

J was trimmed by 0 bases and V by 6 bases; bases with no gene match: 7. The CDR3 consists of 15 residues. Germline loops: CDR1 SGHTA, CDR2 FQGNSA. These data were likewise used in another study, on T cells of mothers and their children. As that study records: Thymic selection molds TCR recombination output in much the same way for related pairs as for unrelated pairs.

This chain joins TRBV7-2 and TRBJ2-5; 7 bases fit TRBD2. The sequence derives from a boy aged 5-17 years in good health. Sequencing was performed on blood. CDR3 sequence (DNA): TGTGCCAGCAGTTCGCTAGCGGAGTACCAAGAGACCCAGTACTTC. Its protein is CASSSLAEYQETQYF.